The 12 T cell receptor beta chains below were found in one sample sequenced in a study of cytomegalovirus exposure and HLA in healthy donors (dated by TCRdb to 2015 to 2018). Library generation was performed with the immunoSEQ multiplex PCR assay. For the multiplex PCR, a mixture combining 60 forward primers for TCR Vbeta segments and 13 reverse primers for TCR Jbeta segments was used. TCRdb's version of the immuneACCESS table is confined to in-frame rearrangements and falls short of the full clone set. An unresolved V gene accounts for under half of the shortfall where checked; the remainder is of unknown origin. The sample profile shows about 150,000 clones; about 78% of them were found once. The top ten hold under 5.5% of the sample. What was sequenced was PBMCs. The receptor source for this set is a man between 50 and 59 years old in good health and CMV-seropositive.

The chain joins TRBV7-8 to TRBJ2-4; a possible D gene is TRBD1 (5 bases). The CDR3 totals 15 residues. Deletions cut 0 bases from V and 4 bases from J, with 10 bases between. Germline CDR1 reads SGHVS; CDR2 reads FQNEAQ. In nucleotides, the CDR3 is TGTGCCAGCAGCTTAGCCCCAGGGCCAAAAAACATTCAGTACTTC. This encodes CASSLAPGPKNIQYF.

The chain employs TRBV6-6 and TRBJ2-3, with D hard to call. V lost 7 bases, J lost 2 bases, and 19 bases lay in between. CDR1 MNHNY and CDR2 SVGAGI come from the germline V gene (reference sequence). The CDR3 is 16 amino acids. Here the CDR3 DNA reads TGTGCCAGCAAAAAATCCCTGGGCGTGGTCACAGATACGCAGTATTTT. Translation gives CASKKSLGVVTDTQYF.

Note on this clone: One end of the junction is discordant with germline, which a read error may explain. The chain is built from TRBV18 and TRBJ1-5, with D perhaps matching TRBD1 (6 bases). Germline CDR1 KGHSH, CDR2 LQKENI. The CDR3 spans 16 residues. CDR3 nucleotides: TGTGCCGGCTCCCCAAGCGCAGGGGCCGGGAATCAGCCCCAGCATTTT. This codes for CAGSPSAGAGNQPQHF.

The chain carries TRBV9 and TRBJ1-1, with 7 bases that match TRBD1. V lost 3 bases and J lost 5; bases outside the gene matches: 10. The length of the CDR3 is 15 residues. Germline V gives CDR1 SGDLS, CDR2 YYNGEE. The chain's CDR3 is CASSGEQGTWTEAFF. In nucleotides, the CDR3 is TGTGCCAGCAGCGGGGAACAGGGGACTTGGACTGAAGCTTTCTTT.

In DNA, the CDR3 is TGTGCCAGCAGTGAAGCGAGGAGCTTAGGGGGGAACACTGAAGCTTTCTTT. Translation gives CASSEARSLGGNTEAFF. The chain couples TRBV6-1 to TRBJ1-1; maybe TRBD1 (6 bases). V shed 0 bases and J shed 1 base, with 15 bases lying between them. Per germline, CDR1 MNHNS and CDR2 SASEGT. The CDR3 loop spans 17 amino acids.

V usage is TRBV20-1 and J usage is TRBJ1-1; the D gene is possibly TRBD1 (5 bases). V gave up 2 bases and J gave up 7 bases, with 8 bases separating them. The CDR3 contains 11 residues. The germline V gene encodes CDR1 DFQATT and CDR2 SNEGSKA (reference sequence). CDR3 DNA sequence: TGCAGTGCTAGACAGGGCTATGAAGCTTTCTTT. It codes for CSARQGYEAFF.

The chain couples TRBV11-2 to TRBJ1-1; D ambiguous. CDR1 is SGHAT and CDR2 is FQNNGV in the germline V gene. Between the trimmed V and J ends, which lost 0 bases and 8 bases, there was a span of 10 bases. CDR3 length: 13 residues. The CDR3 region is CASSLDPRYEAFF. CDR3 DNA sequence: TGTGCCAGCAGCTTAGATCCCCGGTACGAAGCTTTCTTT.

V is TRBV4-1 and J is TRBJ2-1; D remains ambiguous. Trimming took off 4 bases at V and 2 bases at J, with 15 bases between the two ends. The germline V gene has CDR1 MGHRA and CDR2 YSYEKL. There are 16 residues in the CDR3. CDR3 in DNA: TGCGCCAGCAGCCCCAGTCGGCTAGGCACCTACAATGAGCAGTTCTTC. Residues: CASSPSRLGTYNEQFF.

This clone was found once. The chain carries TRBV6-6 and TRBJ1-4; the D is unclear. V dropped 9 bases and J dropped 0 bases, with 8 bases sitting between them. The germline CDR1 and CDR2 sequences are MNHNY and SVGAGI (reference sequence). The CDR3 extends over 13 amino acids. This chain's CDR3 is CASKFATNEKLFF. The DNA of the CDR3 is TGTGCCAGTAAATTCGCAACTAATGAAAAACTGTTTTTT.

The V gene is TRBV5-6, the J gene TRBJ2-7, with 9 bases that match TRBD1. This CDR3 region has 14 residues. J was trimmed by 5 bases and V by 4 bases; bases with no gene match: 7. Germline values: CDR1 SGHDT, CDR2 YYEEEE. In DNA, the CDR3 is TGTGCCAGCAGCGGCGGGACAGGGATAAACGAGCAGTACTTC. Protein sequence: CASSGGTGINEQYF.

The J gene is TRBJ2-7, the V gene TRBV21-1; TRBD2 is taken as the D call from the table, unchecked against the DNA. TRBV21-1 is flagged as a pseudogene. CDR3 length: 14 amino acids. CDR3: CAVHWGEYPYEQYF. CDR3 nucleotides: TGTGCCGTGCACTGGGGGGAATATCCCTACGAGCAGTACTTC.

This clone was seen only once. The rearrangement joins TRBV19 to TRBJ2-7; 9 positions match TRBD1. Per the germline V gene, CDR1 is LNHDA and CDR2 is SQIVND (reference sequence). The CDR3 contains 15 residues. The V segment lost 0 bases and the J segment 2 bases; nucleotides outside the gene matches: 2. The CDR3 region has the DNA TGTGCCAGTAGTATAGATCACAGGGGGCCCTACGAGCAGTACTTC. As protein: CASSIDHRGPYEQYF. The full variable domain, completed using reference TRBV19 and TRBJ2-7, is DGGITQSPKYLFRKEGQNVTLSCEQNLNHDAMYWYRQDPGQGLRLIYYSQIVNDFQKGDIAEGYSVSREKKESFPLTVTSAQKNPTAFYLCASSIDHRGPYEQYFGPGTRLTVT.